Presented here are 17 T cell receptor beta chains from one specimen sequenced in a study of T cell responses to AZD1222 COVID-19 vaccine. The protocol was immunoSEQ multiplex PCR, while the TCRdb copy is restricted to in-frame clones and leaves out a portion. The sample consists of more than 150,000 clones, around 90% of them appearing once. Sequencing was performed on peripheral blood, taken 28 days after the second AZD1222 dose. These receptors all stem from an adult who received the AZD1222 COVID-19 vaccine.

J is TRBJ1-3 and V is TRBV6-5; weak D call: TRBD1 (6 bases). Trimming took off 6 bases at V and 0 bases at J, with 12 bases between the two ends. This CDR3 comprises 15 residues. Germline loops: CDR1 MNHEY, CDR2 SVGAGI. The DNA of the CDR3 is TGTGCCAGCAGGGTGGACAGTCTCTCTGGAAACACCATATATTTT. Its translation is CASRVDSLSGNTIYF.

This clone was observed a single time. This sequence joins TRBV7-2 and TRBJ1-1; D may be TRBD1 (5 bases). Looked up from germline, CDR1 is SGHTA and CDR2 is FQGNSA. This CDR3 has 13 residues. Trimming cost V 4 bases and J 4 bases, with 10 bases left between them. The CDR3 DNA is TGTGCCAGCAGCTCCGGACAAATCACTGAAGCTTTCTTT. Amino acid sequence: CASSSGQITEAFF.

The chain carries TRBV9 and TRBJ2-1; 7 bases map to TRBD2. CDR1 and CDR2 (germline): SGDLS, YYNGEE. The CDR3 is 16 amino acids. J was trimmed by 0 bases and V by 0 bases; bases with no gene match: 3. CDR3 in DNA: TGTGCCAGCAGCGTAGGGGCGGGGGTCTCCTACAATGAGCAGTTCTTC. This codes for CASSVGAGVSYNEQFF.

The chain links TRBV6-5 to TRBJ2-1, with 7 bases lining up with TRBD1. The V gene end was trimmed by 6 bases and the J gene end by 9 bases; junction bases not matched to a gene: 14. The germline V gene has CDR1 MNHEY and CDR2 SVGAGI. This CDR3 contains 15 residues. As DNA, the CDR3 is TGTGCCAGCAGAACACAGGGGTCTACCTTCCCTGAGCAGTTCTTC. It codes for CASRTQGSTFPEQFF.

The rearrangement links TRBV6-1 to TRBJ2-7; maybe TRBD1 (5 bases). This CDR3 contains 15 residues. V lost 1 base and J 3 bases, leaving 13 bases between the germline ends. Germline V gene lookup returns CDR1 MNHNS and CDR2 SASEGT. The CDR3 DNA follows: TGTGCCAGCAGTGAAGGGGCAGGGTCTGGCTACGAGCAGTACTTC. Its translation is CASSEGAGSGYEQYF.

The chain has TRBV5-6 and TRBJ2-4; D is uncertain. The CDR3 has 15 amino acids. V lost 4 bases and J 0 bases, leaving 11 bases between the germline ends. CDR1 and CDR2 from the germline V gene are SGHDT and YYEEEE. CDR3 sequence reads: CASSPRETAKNIQYF. The DNA of the CDR3 is TGTGCCAGCAGCCCCCGCGAAACAGCCAAAAACATTCAGTACTTC.

The rearrangement joins TRBV3-1 (or the pseudogene TRBV3-2) to TRBJ1-3; a possible D gene is TRBD1 (6 bases). Germline V gene lookup returns CDR1 LGHDT and CDR2 YNNKEL (reference sequence). Trimming shortened V by 1 base and J by 3 bases, and 16 bases separated the two germline ends. This CDR3 spans 17 amino acids. The CDR3 reads CASSQGTGPVNGNTIYF. The CDR3, as DNA: TGTGCCAGCAGCCAAGGTACAGGGCCAGTCAATGGAAACACCATATATTTT.

The chain employs TRBV28 and TRBJ2-7; TRBD2 agrees at 13 bases. This CDR3 has 15 residues. V lost 5 bases to trimming and J lost 7 bases; unmatched junction nucleotides: 8. Per the germline V gene, CDR1 is MDHEN and CDR2 is SYDVKM. The CDR3 reads CASSRPRTSGGEQYF. The CDR3 nucleotides read TGTGCCAGCAGTCGGCCTCGGACTAGCGGGGGAGAGCAGTACTTC.

This chain connects TRBV6-5 to TRBJ2-7; 8 bases are a match to TRBD1. This CDR3 is 14 amino acids long. The germline V gene encodes CDR1 MNHEY and CDR2 SVGAGI. Trimming at V came to 4 bases and at J to 7 bases, leaving 9 bases not matched to a gene. The CDR3 reads CASSSPGQGWEQYF. The CDR3 coding sequence is TGTGCCAGCAGTTCCCCCGGACAGGGCTGGGAGCAGTACTTC.

The genes are TRBV18 and TRBJ1-2; the D gene is possibly TRBD1 (5 bases). Between the trimmed V and J ends, which lost 8 bases and 6 bases, there was a span of 16 bases. The CDR3 totals 13 residues. From germline, CDR1 is KGHSH and CDR2 LQKENI. The CDR3 region is CASTDQRQNGYTF. CDR3 coding DNA: TGTGCCAGCACCGACCAGCGACAGAATGGCTACACCTTC.

The chain recombines TRBV2 with TRBJ1-2; 10 nucleotides align to TRBD1. The CDR3 contains 13 residues. The J segment lost 8 bases and the V segment lost 6 bases, leaving 6 bases of the junction unmatched. Germline CDR1 and CDR2: SNHLY and FYNNEI. Here the CDR3 reads CASSDRGPGGYTF. In DNA form, the CDR3 reads TGTGCCAGCAGCGACAGGGGGCCAGGGGGCTACACCTTC.

The chain combines TRBV6-1 with TRBJ1-2; D possibly corresponds to TRBD1 (5 bases). V was shortened by 3 bases and J by 0 bases, with 11 bases between the two germline ends. The CDR3 length is 15 residues. Germline V gene sequence: CDR1 MNHNS, CDR2 SASEGT. As DNA, the CDR3 is TGTGCCAGCAGTGAGGGCCAGGGCCCTAACTATGGCTACACCTTC. This translates into CASSEGQGPNYGYTF.

This clone occurred once. The chain joins TRBV7-9 to TRBJ2-1; D unresolved. V was shortened by 4 bases and J by 4 bases, with 11 bases between the two germline ends. Germline CDR1 SEHNR, CDR2 FQNEAQ (reference sequence). The CDR3 sequence is 14 residues long. The CDR3 region is CASSSKLGYNEQFF. In nucleotides, the CDR3 is TGTGCCAGCAGCTCTAAATTAGGTTACAATGAGCAGTTCTTC.

The V gene is TRBV7-9, the J gene TRBJ2-2; D gene ambiguous. Germline V gene lookup returns CDR1 SEHNR and CDR2 FQNEAQ (reference sequence). Trimming pared 4 bases from V and 6 bases from J, leaving 6 bases between. The CDR3 covers 12 residues. The CDR3 region has the DNA TGTGCCAGCAGCTCCTTGCCCGGGGAGCTGTTTTTT. This codes for CASSSLPGELFF.

The chain carries TRBV6-5 and TRBJ1-1; D is unclear. The germline V gene has CDR1 MNHEY and CDR2 SVGAGI. Trimming left V 8 bases short and J 3 bases short, with 13 bases between. The CDR3 sequence is 13 residues long. The CDR3 bases are TGTGCCAGCTTCTTGCAGAGTTACACTGAAGCTTTCTTT. Its protein product is CASFLQSYTEAFF.

The rearrangement joins TRBV19 to TRBJ1-5; no definite D call. This CDR3 comprises 12 residues. The V and J ends lost 1 base and 6 bases respectively, with 4 bases between them. Germline V gene lookup returns CDR1 LNHDA and CDR2 SQIVND (reference sequence). This CDR3 is CASSIVSQPQHF. The CDR3 DNA reads as TGTGCCAGTAGTATAGTTAGTCAGCCCCAGCATTTT.

This clone was recorded once. The chain carries TRBV5-1 and TRBJ2-1, with 7 bases matching TRBD2. The CDR3 length is 16 residues. J was trimmed by 1 base and V by 2 bases; bases with no gene match: 6. Per germline, CDR1 SGHRS and CDR2 YFSETQ. The CDR3 region is CASSFWGEGSYNEQFF. DNA for the CDR3: TGCGCCAGCAGCTTTTGGGGGGAGGGGTCCTACAATGAGCAGTTCTTC.